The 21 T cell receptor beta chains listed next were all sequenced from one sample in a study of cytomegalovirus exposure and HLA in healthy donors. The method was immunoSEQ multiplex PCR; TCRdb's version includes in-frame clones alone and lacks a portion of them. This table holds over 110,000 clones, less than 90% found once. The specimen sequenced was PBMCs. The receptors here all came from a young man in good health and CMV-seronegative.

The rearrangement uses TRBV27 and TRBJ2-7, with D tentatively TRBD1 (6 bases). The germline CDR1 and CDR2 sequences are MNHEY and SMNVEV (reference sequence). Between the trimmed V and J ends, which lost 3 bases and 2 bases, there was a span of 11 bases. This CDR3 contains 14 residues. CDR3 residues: CASSFAQGPYEQYF. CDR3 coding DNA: TGTGCCAGCAGTTTCGCCCAGGGGCCCTACGAGCAGTACTTC.

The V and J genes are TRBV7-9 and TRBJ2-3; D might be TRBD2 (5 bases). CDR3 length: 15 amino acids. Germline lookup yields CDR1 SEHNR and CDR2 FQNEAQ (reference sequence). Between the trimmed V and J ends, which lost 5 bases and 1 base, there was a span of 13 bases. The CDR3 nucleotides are TGTGCCAGCAGCCAGGACGCGAGGGGCACAGATACGCAGTATTTT. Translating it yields CASSQDARGTDTQYF. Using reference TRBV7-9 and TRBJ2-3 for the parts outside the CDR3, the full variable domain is DTGVSQNPRHKITKRGQNVTFRCDPISEHNRLYWYRQTLGQGPEFLTYFQNEAQLEKSRLLSDRFSAERPKGSFSTLEIQRTEQGDSAMYLCASSQDARGTDTQYFGPGTRLTVL.

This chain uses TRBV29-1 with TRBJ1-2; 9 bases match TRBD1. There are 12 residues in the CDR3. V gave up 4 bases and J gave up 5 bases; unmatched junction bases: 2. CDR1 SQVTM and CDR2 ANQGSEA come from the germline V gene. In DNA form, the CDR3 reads TGCAGCGTTGGAGGACAGGGGTATGGCTACACCTTC. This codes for CSVGGQGYGYTF.

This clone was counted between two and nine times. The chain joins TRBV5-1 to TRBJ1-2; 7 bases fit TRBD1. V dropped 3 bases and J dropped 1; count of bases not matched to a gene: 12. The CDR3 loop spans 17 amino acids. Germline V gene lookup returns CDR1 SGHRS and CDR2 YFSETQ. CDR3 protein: CASSWNPGQTDNYGYTF. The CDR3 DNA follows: TGCGCCAGCAGCTGGAACCCGGGACAGACTGATAACTATGGCTACACCTTC.

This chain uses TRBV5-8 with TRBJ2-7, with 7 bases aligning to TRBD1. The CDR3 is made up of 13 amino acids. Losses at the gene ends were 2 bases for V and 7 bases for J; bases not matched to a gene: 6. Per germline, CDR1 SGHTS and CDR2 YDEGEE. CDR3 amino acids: CASSFEGAREQYF. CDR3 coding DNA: TGTGCCAGCAGCTTTGAGGGGGCGCGGGAGCAGTACTTC.

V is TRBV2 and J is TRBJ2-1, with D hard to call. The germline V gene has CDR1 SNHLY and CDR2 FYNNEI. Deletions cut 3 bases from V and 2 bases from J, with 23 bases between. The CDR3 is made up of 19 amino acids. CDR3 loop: CASSDPFPRWSSTYNEQFF. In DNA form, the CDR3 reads TGTGCCAGCAGTGACCCCTTCCCTAGGTGGTCCTCAACCTACAATGAGCAGTTCTTC.

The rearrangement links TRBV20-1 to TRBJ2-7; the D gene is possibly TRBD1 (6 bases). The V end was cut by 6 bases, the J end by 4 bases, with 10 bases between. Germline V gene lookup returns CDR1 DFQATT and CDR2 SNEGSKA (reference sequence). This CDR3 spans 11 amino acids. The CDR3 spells CSAADSYEQYF. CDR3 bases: TGCAGTGCGGCGGACAGTTACGAGCAGTACTTC.

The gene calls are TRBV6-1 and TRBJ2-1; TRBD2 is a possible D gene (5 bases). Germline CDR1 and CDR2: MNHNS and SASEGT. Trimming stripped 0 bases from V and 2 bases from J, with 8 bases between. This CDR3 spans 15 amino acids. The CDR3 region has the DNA TGTGCCAGCAGTGAAGCTAGCGAAGCCTACAATGAGCAGTTCTTC. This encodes CASSEASEAYNEQFF.

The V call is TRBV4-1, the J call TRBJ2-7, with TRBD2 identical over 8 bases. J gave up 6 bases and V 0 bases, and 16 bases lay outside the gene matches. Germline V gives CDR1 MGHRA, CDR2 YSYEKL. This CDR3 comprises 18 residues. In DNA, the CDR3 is TGCGCCAGCAGCCAAGACCCCCCGAGCGGGAGTTTCCCTCGCGAGCAGTACTTC. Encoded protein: CASSQDPPSGSFPREQYF.

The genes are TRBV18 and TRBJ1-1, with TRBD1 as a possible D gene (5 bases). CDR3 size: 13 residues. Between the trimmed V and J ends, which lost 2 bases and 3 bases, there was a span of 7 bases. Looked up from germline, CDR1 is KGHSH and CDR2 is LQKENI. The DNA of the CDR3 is TGTGCCAGCTCACCAAGGGGTGACACTGAAGCTTTCTTT. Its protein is CASSPRGDTEAFF.

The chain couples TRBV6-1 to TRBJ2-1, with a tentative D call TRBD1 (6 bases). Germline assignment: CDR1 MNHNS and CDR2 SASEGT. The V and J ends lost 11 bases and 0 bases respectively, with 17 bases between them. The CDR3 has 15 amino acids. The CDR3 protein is CAGNQGSGSYNEQFF. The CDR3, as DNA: TGTGCCGGCAACCAGGGGTCAGGCTCCTACAATGAGCAGTTCTTC.

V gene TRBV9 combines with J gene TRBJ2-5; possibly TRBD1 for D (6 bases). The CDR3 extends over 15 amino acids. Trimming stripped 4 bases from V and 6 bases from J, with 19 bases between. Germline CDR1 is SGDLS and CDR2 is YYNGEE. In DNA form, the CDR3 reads TGTGCCAGCAGCCCAGGCATGGGGCAGGGGAAGACCCAGTACTTC. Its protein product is CASSPGMGQGKTQYF.

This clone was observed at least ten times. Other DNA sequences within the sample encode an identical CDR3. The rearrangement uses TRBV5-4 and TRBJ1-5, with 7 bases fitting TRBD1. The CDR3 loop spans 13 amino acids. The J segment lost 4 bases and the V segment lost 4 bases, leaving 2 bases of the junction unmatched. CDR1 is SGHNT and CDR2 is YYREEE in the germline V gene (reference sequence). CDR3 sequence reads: CASSPDRNQPQHF. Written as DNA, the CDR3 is TGTGCCAGCAGCCCGGACAGGAATCAGCCCCAGCATTTT. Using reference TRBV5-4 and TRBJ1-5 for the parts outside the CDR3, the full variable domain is ETGVTQSPTHLIKTRGQQVTLRCSSQSGHNTVSWYQQALGQGPQFIFQYYREEENGRGNFPPRFSGLQFPNYSSELNVNALELDDSALYLCASSPDRNQPQHFGDGTRLSIL.

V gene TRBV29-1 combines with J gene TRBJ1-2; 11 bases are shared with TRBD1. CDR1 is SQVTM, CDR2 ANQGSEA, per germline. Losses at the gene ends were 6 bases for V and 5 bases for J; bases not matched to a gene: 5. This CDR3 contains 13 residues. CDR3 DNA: TGCAGCGTGGACAGGGGGCTAGGTTATGGCTACACCTTC. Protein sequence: CSVDRGLGYGYTF.

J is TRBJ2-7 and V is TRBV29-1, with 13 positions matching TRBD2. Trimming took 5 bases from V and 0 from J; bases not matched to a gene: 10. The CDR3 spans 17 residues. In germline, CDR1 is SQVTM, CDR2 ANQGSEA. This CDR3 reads CSVQGLAGLRSSYEQYF. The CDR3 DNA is TGCAGCGTTCAGGGACTAGCGGGATTAAGGAGCTCCTACGAGCAGTACTTC.

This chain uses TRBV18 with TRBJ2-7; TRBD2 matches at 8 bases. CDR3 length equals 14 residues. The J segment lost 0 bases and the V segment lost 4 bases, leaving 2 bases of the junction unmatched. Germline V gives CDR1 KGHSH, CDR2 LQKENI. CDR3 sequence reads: CASSLGLASYEQYF. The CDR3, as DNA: TGTGCCAGCTCACTCGGACTAGCCTCCTACGAGCAGTACTTC.

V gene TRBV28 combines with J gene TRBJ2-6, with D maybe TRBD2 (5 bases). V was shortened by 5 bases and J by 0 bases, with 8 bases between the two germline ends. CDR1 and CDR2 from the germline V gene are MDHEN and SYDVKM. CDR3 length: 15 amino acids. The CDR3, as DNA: TGTGCCAGCAGTGAGGGAATCTCTGGGGCCAACGTCCTGACTTTC. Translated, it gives CASSEGISGANVLTF.

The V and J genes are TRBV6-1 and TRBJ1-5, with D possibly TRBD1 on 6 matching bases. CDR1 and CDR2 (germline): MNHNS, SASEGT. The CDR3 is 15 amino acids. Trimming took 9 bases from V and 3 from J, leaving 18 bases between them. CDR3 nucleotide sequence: TGTGCCAGTGGGATAGGACAGATTTCCAATCAGCCCCAGCATTTT. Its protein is CASGIGQISNQPQHF.

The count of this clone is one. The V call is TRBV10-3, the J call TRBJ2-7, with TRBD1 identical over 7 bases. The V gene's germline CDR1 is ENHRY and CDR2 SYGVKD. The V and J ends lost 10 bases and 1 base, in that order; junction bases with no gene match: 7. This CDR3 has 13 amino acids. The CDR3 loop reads CATTGTESYEQYF. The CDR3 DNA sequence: TGTGCCACCACCGGGACAGAGTCCTACGAGCAGTACTTC.

This chain's CDR3 is CSVRDTHYEQYF. CDR3 coding DNA: TGCAGCGTACGGGACACCCACTACGAGCAGTACTTC. The V and J genes are TRBV29-1 and TRBJ2-7, with D possibly matching TRBD1 (6 bases). The V end was cut by 6 bases, the J end by 3 bases, with 12 bases between. This CDR3 is built from 12 residues. The germline gives CDR1 SQVTM, CDR2 ANQGSEA.

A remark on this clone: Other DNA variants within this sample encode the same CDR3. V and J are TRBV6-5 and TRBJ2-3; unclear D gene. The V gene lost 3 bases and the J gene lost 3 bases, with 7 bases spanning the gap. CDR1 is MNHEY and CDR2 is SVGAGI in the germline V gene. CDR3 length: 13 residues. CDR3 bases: TGTGCCAGCAGTTATCCCGGGACAGATACGCAGTATTTT. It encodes CASSYPGTDTQYF.